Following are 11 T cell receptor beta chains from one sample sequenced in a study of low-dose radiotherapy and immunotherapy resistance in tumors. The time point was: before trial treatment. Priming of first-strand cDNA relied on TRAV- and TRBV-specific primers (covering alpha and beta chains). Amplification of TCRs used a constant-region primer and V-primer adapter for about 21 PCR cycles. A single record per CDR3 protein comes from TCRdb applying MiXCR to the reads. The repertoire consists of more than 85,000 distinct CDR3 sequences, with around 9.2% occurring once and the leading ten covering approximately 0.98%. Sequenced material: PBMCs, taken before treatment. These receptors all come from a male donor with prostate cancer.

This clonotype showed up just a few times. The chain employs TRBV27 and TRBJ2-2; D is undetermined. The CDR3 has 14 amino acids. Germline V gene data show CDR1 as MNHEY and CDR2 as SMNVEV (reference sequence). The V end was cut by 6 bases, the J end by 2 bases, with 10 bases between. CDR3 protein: CASRRQTNTGELFF. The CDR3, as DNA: TGTGCCAGCAGGCGGCAGACCAACACCGGGGAGCTGTTTTTT.

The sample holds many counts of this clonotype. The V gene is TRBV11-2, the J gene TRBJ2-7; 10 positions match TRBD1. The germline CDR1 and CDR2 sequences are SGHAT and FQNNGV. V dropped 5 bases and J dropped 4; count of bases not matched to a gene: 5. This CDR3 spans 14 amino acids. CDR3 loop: CASSTLDRGYEQYF. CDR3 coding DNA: TGTGCCAGCAGCACCCTGGACAGGGGGTACGAGCAGTACTTC.

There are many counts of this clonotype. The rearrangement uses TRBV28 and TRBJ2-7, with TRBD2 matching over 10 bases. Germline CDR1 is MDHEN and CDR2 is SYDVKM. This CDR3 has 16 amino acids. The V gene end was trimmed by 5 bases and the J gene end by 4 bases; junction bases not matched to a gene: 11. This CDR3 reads CASSKPGGTSAYEQYF. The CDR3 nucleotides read TGTGCCAGCAGTAAACCGGGGGGGACTAGCGCTTACGAGCAGTACTTC. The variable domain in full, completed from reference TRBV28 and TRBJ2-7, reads DVKVTQSSRYLVKRTGEKVFLECVQDMDHENMFWYRQDPGLGLRLIYFSYDVKMKEKGDIPEGYSVSREKKERFSLILESASTNQTSMYLCASSKPGGTSAYEQYFGPGTRLTVT.

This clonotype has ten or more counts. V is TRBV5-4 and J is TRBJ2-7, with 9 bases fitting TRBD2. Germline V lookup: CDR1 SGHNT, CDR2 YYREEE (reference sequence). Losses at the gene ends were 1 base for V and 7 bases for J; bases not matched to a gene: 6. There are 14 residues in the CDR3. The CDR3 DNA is TGTGCCAGCAGCTTGAGCGCGGGAGGGCGTGAGCAGTACTTC. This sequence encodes CASSLSAGGREQYF. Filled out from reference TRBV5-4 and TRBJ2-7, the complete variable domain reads ETGVTQSPTHLIKTRGQQVTLRCSSQSGHNTVSWYQQALGQGPQFIFQYYREEENGRGNFPPRFSGLQFPNYSSELNVNALELDDSALYLCASSLSAGGREQYFGPGTRLTVT.

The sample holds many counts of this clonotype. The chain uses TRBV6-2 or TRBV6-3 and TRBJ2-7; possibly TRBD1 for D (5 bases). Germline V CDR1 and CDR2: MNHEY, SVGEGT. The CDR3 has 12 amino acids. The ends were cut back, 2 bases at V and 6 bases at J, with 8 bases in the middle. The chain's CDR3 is CASSYPGPEQYF. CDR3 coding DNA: TGTGCCAGCAGTTACCCAGGGCCCGAGCAGTACTTC.

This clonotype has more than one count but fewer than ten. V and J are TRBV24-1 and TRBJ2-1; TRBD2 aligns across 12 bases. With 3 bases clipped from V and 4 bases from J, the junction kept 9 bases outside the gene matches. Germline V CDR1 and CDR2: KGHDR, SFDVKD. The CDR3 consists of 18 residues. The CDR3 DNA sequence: TGTGCCACCAGTGATGGGGACCTAGCGGGAGGGTTTTACAATGAGCAGTTCTTC. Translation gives CATSDGDLAGGFYNEQFF.

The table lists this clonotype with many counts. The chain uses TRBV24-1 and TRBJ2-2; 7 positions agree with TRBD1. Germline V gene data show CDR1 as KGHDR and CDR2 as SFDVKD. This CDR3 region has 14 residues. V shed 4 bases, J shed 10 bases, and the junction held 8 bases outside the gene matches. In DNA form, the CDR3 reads TGTGCCACCAGTGAGGATGGGACAGCGAAGGAGCTGTTTTTT. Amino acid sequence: CATSEDGTAKELFF.

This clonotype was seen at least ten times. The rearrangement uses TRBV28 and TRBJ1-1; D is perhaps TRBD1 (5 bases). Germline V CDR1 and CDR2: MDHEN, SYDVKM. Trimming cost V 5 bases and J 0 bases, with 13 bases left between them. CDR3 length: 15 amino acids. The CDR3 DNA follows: TGTGCCAGCAGTACCGGGACGGCTATGAACACTGAAGCTTTCTTT. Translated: CASSTGTAMNTEAFF.

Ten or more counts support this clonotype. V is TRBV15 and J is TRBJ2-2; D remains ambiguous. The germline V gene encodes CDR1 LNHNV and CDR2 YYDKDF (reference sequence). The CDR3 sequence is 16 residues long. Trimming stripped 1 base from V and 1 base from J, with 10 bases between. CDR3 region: CATSRGGALNTGELFF. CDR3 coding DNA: TGTGCCACCAGCAGAGGCGGCGCATTGAACACCGGGGAGCTGTTTTTT.

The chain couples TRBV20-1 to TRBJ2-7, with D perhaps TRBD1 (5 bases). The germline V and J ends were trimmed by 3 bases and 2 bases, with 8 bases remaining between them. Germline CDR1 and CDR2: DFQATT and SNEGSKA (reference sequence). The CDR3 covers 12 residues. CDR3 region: CSASAGPYEQYF. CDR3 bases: TGCAGTGCTAGTGCAGGGCCCTACGAGCAGTACTTC.

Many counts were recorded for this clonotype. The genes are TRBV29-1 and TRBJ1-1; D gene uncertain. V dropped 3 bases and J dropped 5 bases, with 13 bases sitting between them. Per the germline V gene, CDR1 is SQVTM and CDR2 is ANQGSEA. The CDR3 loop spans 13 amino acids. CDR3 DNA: TGCAGCGTTGACCCTGGGTTGGAGACTGAAGCTTTCTTT. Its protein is CSVDPGLETEAFF. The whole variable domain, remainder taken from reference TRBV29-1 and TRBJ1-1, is SAVISQKPSRDICQRGTSLTIQCQVDSQVTMMFWYRQQPGQSLTLIATANQGSEATYESGFVIDKFPISRPNLTFSTLTVSNMSPEDSSIYLCSVDPGLETEAFFGQGTRLTVV.